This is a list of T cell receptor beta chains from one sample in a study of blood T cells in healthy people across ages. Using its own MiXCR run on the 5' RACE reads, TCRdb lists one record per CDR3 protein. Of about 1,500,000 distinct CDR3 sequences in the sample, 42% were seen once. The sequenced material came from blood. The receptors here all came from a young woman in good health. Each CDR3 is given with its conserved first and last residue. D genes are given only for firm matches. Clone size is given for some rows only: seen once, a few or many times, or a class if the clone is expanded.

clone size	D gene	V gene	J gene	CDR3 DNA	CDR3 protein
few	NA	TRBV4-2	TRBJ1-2	TGTGCCTCAAGGACGGCCGGGGACACCTTC	CASRTAGDTF
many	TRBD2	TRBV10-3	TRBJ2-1	TGTGCCATCAGTGTAGGACTAGACAATGAGCAGTTCTTC	CAISVGLDNEQFF
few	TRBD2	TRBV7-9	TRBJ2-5	TGTGCCAGCAGCCGTGTAGCGGGGGTCGGGGAGACCCAGTACTTC	CASSRVAGVGETQYF
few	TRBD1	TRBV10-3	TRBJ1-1	TGTGCCATAGGGGACAGGGCAAACATGAACACTGAAGCTTTCTTT	CAIGDRANMNTEAFF
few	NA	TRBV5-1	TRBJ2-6	TGCGCCAGCAGCGGGGGATTCTCTGGGGCCAACGTCCTGACTTTC	CASSGGFSGANVLTF
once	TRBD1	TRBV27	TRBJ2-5	TGTGCCAGCAGTCTGGACAGGGGGCGGACCCAGTACTTC	CASSLDRGRTQYF
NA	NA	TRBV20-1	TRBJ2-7	TGCAGTGCTAGCCCCCCAGGTCCCTACGAGCAGTACTTC	CSASPPGPYEQYF
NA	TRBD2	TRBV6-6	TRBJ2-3	TGTGCCAGCGCAACGACCGGACTAGCGGGAAGCACAGATACGCAGTATTTT	CASATTGLAGSTDTQYF
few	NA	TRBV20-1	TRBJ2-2	TGCAGTGCTAGAGATCTAGCCGGGGAGCTGTTTTTT	CSARDLAGELFF
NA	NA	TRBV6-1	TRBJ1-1	TGTGCCAGCAGCCCCCTCGGGCAGGGGAAGAACACTGAAGCTTTCTTT	CASSPLGQGKNTEAFF
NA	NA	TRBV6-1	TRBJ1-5	TGTGCCAGCAATCCCCGGGCCTGGCCCCGGGCCCAGCATTTT	CASNPRAWPRAQHF
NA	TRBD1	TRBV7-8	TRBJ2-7	TGTGCCAGCAGTACCTCCGGGACAGTGAGCTCCTACGAGCAGTACTTC	CASSTSGTVSSYEQYF
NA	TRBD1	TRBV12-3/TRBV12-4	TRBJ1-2	TGTGCCAGCAGTATGACAGGGAACTATGGCTACACCTTC	CASSMTGNYGYTF
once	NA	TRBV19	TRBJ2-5	TGTGCCAGTAGTACCTACAGCCAGCAAGAGACCCAGTACTTC	CASSTYSQQETQYF
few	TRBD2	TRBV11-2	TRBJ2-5	TGTGCCAGCAGCCCGGGACTACTCCAAGAGACCCAGTACTTC	CASSPGLLQETQYF
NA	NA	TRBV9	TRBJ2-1	TGTACCAGCAGCGTAGGAGGGGAGCAGTTCTTC	CTSSVGGEQFF
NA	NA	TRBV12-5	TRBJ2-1	TGTGCTAGTGGACCAGACTACAATGAGCAGTTCTTC	CASGPDYNEQFF
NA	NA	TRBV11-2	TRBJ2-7	TGTGCCAGCAGCTTAGCGGAGTCCCTACAGAGAACCTACGAGCAGTACTTC	CASSLAESLQRTYEQYF
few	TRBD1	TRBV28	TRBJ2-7	TGTGCCAGCAGCCCGGGACAGGGGGCTCGGTACGAGCAGTACTTC	CASSPGQGARYEQYF
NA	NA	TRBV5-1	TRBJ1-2	TGCGCCAGCAGCCTCGGGACTTGGGATGGCTACACCTTC	CASSLGTWDGYTF
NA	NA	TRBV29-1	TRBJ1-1	TGCAGCGTTGAAGATCGCGGTTACACTGAAGCTTTCTTT	CSVEDRGYTEAFF
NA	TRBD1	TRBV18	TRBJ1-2	TGTGCCAGCTCACCATCCATCGCAGGGGGTGACTATGGCTACACCTTC	CASSPSIAGGDYGYTF
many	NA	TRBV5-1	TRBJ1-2	TGCGCCAGCAGCGCGGAAGGGTATGGCTACACCTTC	CASSAEGYGYTF
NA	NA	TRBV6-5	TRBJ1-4	TGTGCCAGCAGTTACTCAAAACAGGGAGGTGAAAAACTGTTTTTT	CASSYSKQGGEKLFF
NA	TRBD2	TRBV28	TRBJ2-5	TGTGCCAGCAGCGGAGGGACTACCATCCAAGAGACCCAGTACTTC	CASSGGTTIQETQYF
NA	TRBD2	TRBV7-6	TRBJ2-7	TGTGCCAGCAGCCCCCTGACTAGCGGGGGCCTGAGCTCCTACGAGCAGTACTTC	CASSPLTSGGLSSYEQYF
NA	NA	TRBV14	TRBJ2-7	TGTGCCAGCAGCCGAATGAGGGGCTACGAGCAGTACTTC	CASSRMRGYEQYF
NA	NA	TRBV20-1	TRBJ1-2	TGCAGTGCTAGAGAAGGGGTTGACGGCTACACCTTC	CSAREGVDGYTF
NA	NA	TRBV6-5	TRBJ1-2	TGTGCCAGCAGTTACCTAAAGACCCCTAACTATGGCTACACCTTC	CASSYLKTPNYGYTF
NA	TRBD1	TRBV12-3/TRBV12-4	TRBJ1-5	TGTGCCAGCAGTTCCCGGGACAGGGTGGATCAGCCCCAGCATTTT	CASSSRDRVDQPQHF
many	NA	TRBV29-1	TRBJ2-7	TGCAGCGTTGTACAAACCTACGAGCAGTACTTC	CSVVQTYEQYF
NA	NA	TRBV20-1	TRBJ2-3	TGCAGTGCTAGAGACCAAGAGGGCGGCAACACAGATACGCAGTATTTT	CSARDQEGGNTDTQYF
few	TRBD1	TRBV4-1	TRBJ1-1	TGCGCCAGCAGCCAAGTCTGGGACAGCGGGAACACTGAAGCTTTCTTT	CASSQVWDSGNTEAFF
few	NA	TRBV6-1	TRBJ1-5	TGTGCCAGCAACTTGGAGCTCGGGCAGCCCCAGCATTTT	CASNLELGQPQHF
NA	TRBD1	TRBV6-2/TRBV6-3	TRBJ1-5	TGTGCCAGCTGGACAGGGTTCAATCAGCCCCAGCATTTT	CASWTGFNQPQHF
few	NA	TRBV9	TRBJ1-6	TGTGCCTCCTCACAGGGACCAAATTCACCCCTCCACTTT	CASSQGPNSPLHF
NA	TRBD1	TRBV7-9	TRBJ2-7	TGTGCCAGCACCCCGTCCGGGACAGGGTTTACCTACGAGCAGTACTTC	CASTPSGTGFTYEQYF
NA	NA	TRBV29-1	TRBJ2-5	TGCAGCGTTGAATTCCGAGGGCGCGGAGAGACCCAGTACTTC	CSVEFRGRGETQYF
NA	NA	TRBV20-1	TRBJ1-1	TGCAGTGCTACTTTGGGACGGGGGTACACTGAAGCTTTCTTT	CSATLGRGYTEAFF
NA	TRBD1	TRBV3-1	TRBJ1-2	TGTGCCAGCAGCCAGAGACAGGGGGCGCCGTATGGCTACACCTTC	CASSQRQGAPYGYTF
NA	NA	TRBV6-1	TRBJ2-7	TGTGCCAGCAGTTTGACCTCTAGCGAGACCTACGAGCAGTACTTC	CASSLTSSETYEQYF
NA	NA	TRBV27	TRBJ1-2	TGTGCCAGCAGTTTATCGAACGGGAGGGGCAGGGGAGATGGCTACACCTTC	CASSLSNGRGRGDGYTF
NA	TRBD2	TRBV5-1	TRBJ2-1	TGCGCCAGCAGCGTCCCTAGCGGGAAAAATGAGCAGTTCTTC	CASSVPSGKNEQFF
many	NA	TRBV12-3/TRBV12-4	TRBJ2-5	TGTGCCAGCAGTTTGGGGGGCCCAGAAGAGACCCAGTACTTC	CASSLGGPEETQYF
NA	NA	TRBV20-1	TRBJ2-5	TGCAGTGCTAGCTACGGGAGTATCACCTACAATGAGCAGTACTTC	CSASYGSITYNEQYF
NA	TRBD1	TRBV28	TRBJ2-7	TGTGCCAGCAGTATCAGGGGGCCGTCCTACGAGCAGTACTTC	CASSIRGPSYEQYF
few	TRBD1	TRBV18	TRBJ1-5	TGTGCCAGCTCACCTTCCGCAGGGGGAGGTAGCAATCAGCCCCAGCATTTT	CASSPSAGGGSNQPQHF
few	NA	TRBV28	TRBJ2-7	TGTGCCAGCAGTGTCTTAAGGGCGGACGAGCAGTACTTC	CASSVLRADEQYF
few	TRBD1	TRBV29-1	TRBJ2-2	TGCAGCGTCGACATGACAGGGACCACCGGGGAGCTGTTTTTT	CSVDMTGTTGELFF
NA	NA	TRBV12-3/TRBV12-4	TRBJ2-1	TGTGCCAGCAGTTTAGCGAGTATTTCCCCGTACAATGAGCAGTTCTTC	CASSLASISPYNEQFF
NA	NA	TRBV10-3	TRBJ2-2	TGTGCCATCACTGACAGGAACACCGGGGAGCTGTTTTTT	CAITDRNTGELFF